Listed below are T cell receptor beta chains from one sample, sequenced in a study of blood T cell repertoires in COVID-19. The repertoire was sequenced with immunoSEQ multiplex PCR; TCRdb's copy has only in-frame clones and lacks some. The sample contains approximately 300,000 clones, 80% to 90% of which appear only once. Sequenced: peripheral blood. The receptors stem from a man aged 18 to 35 who had recovered from COVID-19. CDR3s include the opening cysteine and the closing phenylalanine or tryptophan. A D gene is named only where the DNA matches it firmly.

>TRBD1|TRBJ1-1|TRBV7-3
CASSLTGQGGGTEAFF
TGTGCCAGCAGCTTAACCGGACAGGGAGGTGGAACTGAAGCTTTCTTT
>-|TRBJ2-1|TRBV5-1
CASSLESRDYEQFF
TGCGCCAGCAGCTTGGAGTCCCGTGACTATGAGCAGTTCTTC
>TRBD2|TRBJ2-7|TRBV10-3
CAISDWTSGRNPYEQYF
TGTGCCATCAGTGACTGGACTAGCGGGAGGAACCCCTACGAGCAGTACTTC
>TRBD1|TRBJ1-1|TRBV11-3
CASSRGTGSTEAFF
TGTGCCAGCAGCCGGGGGACAGGGAGCACTGAAGCTTTCTTT
>TRBD2|TRBJ2-1|TRBV6-6
CASSPLAGTSSYNEQFF
TGTGCCAGCAGTCCATTAGCGGGGACGAGCTCCTACAATGAGCAGTTCTTC
>-|TRBJ1-4|TRBV6-6
CASSFETGEKLFF
TGTGCCAGCAGTTTTGAAACAGGTGAAAAACTGTTTTTT
>TRBD1|TRBJ1-1|TRBV5-4
CASSGGQATEAFF
TGTGCCAGCAGCGGGGGACAGGCCACTGAAGCTTTCTTT
>TRBD2|TRBJ2-7|TRBV6-5
CASSPAGAYEQYF
TGTGCCAGCAGTCCAGCGGGAGCCTACGAGCAGTACTTC
>-|TRBJ2-1|TRBV3-1/TRBV3-2
CASSQDFGVGSGNEQFF
TGTGCCAGCAGCCAAGATTTTGGTGTCGGGAGTGGCAATGAGCAGTTCTTC
>TRBD1|TRBJ2-3|TRBV4-1
CASSQESGTGVRDTQYF
TGCGCCAGCAGCCAAGAGTCAGGGACAGGGGTGAGGGATACGCAGTATTTT
>-|TRBJ1-1|TRBV19
CASTGGEIPIEAFF
TGTGCCAGTACCGGAGGAGAGATCCCCATTGAAGCTTTCTTT
>-|TRBJ1-5|TRBV25-1
CASSDSDQPQHF
TGTGCCAGCAGTGATTCGGATCAGCCCCAGCATTTT
>TRBD1|TRBJ1-2|TRBV7-7
CASSLVETGGRRYGYTF
TGTGCCAGCAGCTTAGTGGAGACAGGGGGACGTAGATATGGCTACACCTTC
>TRBD2|TRBJ2-3|TRBV11-2
CASSLPQREPPDTQYF
TGTGCCAGCAGCTTACCCCAGCGGGAGCCGCCAGATACGCAGTATTTT
>-|TRBJ1-3|TRBV30
CASEGNTIYF
TGTGCCTCGGAGGGAAACACCATATATTTT
>-|TRBJ2-1|TRBV7-3
CASSPSAGRVDEQFF
TGTGCCAGCAGCCCCTCGGCGGGTAGGGTTGATGAGCAGTTCTTC
>TRBD1|TRBJ1-2|TRBV5-6
CASSLGQGGLGTF
TGTGCCAGCAGCCTCGGACAGGGGGGCCTGGGCACCTTC
>TRBD2|TRBJ2-7|TRBV9
CASSPRLAGQIREQYF
TGTGCCAGCAGCCCCCGACTAGCGGGACAGATCAGGGAGCAGTACTTC